The clone carrying this TCR beta chain was counted only a few times. The entry originates in a study of cytomegalovirus exposure and HLA in healthy donors. In the PCR, 60 Vbeta and 13 Jbeta primers were used. The method was immunoSEQ multiplex PCR; TCRdb's version includes in-frame clones alone and lacks a portion of them. The sample includes about 42,000 clones, approximately 55% seen only once; the top ten take around 10%. Source material: PBMCs. This TCR came from a human donor in good health.

CDR3 sequence: CASSYQGTVEAFF. CDR3 nucleotide sequence: TGTGCCAGCAGTTATCAAGGGACAGTTGAAGCTTTCTTT. The chain links TRBV13 to TRBJ1-1; TRBD1 aligns across 7 bases. The trim removed 6 bases at V and 7 bases at J, leaving 8 bases unmatched. The CDR3 sequence is 13 residues long. Germline values: CDR1 PRHDT, CDR2 FYEKMQ (reference sequence).